These 7 T cell receptor beta chains originate from one sample sequenced in a study of blood T cell repertoires in COVID-19. The method was immunoSEQ multiplex PCR; TCRdb's version includes in-frame clones alone and lacks a portion of them. In the table there are roughly 250,000 clones, about four fifths of which are singletons. Sequencing was carried out using peripheral blood. Receptor source: a woman in her forties who had recovered from COVID-19.

In DNA, the CDR3 is TGCAGTGCTAGTACGGCCCAGGGATTGGACTACGAGCAGTACTTC. Its protein is CSASTAQGLDYEQYF. This rearrangement joins TRBV20-1 to TRBJ2-7; D might be TRBD1 (5 bases). Germline values: CDR1 DFQATT, CDR2 SNEGSKA (reference sequence). Trimming took off 3 bases at V and 3 bases at J, with 18 bases between the two ends. This CDR3 has 15 residues.

The V gene is TRBV5-1, the J gene TRBJ2-5, with D tentatively TRBD2 (6 bases). This CDR3 comprises 15 residues. Germline lookup yields CDR1 SGHRS and CDR2 YFSETQ. The V and J ends lost 4 bases and 5 bases respectively, with 18 bases between them. The CDR3 spells CASSLGLRGGETQYF. CDR3 DNA sequence: TGCGCCAGCAGCCTTGGGTTGCGGGGCGGGGAGACCCAGTACTTC.

The CDR3 loop reads CASSETTGGAETQYF. The CDR3 coding sequence is TGTGCCAGCAGCGAGACCACGGGGGGTGCAGAGACCCAGTACTTC. The chain uses TRBV5-5 and TRBJ2-5, with 7 bases identical to TRBD2. Unmatched junction bases numbered 10, after V lost 4 bases and J lost 4 bases. This CDR3 is built from 15 residues. The germline CDR1 and CDR2 sequences are SGHKS and YYEKEE (reference sequence).

The rearrangement uses TRBV4-1 and TRBJ2-6; a possible D gene is TRBD2 (6 bases). V shed 5 bases and J shed 4 bases, with 12 bases lying between them. CDR3 length equals 15 residues. The germline CDR1 and CDR2 sequences are MGHRA and YSYEKL. CDR3 bases: TGCGCCAGCAGCTCCCGGGAGAGGGGGGCCAACGTCCTGACTTTC. This sequence encodes CASSSRERGANVLTF.

The genes are TRBV5-1 and TRBJ1-1, with TRBD1 matching over 10 bases. Germline V gives CDR1 SGHRS, CDR2 YFSETQ. V trimming: 4 bases; J trimming: 6 bases; junction bases outside the gene matches: 3. The CDR3 loop spans 13 amino acids. The CDR3 loop reads CASSHGQGAEAFF. Written as DNA, the CDR3 is TGCGCCAGCAGCCACGGACAGGGGGCTGAAGCTTTCTTT.

The chain employs TRBV5-1 and TRBJ1-6, with a tentative D call TRBD1 (6 bases). The CDR3 is 13 amino acids. Germline loops: CDR1 SGHRS, CDR2 YFSETQ. V dropped 2 bases and J dropped 6 bases, with 6 bases sitting between them. CDR3 loop: CASSLQGNSPLHF. The DNA for the CDR3 is TGCGCCAGCAGCTTACAGGGTAATTCACCCCTCCACTTT.

The chain recombines TRBV6-5 with TRBJ2-5; 8 nucleotides agree with TRBD1. V shed 4 bases and J 5 bases; nucleotides not matched to a gene: 3. Germline CDR1 MNHEY, CDR2 SVGAGI. The CDR3 is made up of 13 amino acids. This CDR3 is CASSSGGAETQYF. CDR3 DNA: TGTGCCAGCAGTTCAGGGGGCGCTGAGACCCAGTACTTC.